Listed below are T cell receptor beta chains from one sample, sequenced in a study of Ad26.COV2.S vaccination and SARS-CoV-2 variants. Libraries were prepared by immunoSEQ multiplex PCR; TCRdb keeps only in-frame clonotypes and omits some of them. The sample consists of under 300,000 clones, roughly 85% of them appearing once. Sequencing was performed on peripheral blood, taken in a trial of Ad26.COV2.S vaccine versus placebo. These receptors all stem from a person between 18 and 59 years old who received the Ad26.COV2.S COVID-19 vaccine or a placebo. Each CDR3 is given with its conserved first and last residue. The D gene is left open where the match is weak. Expanded clones are given a class, and other clones once, few, many or no size at all.

size	V	J	D	CDR3	DNA
-	TRBV4-2	TRBJ2-7	TRBD2	CASSQESGGISYEQYF	TGTGCCAGCAGCCAAGAGTCCGGGGGGATCTCCTACGAGCAGTACTTC
-	TRBV4-2	TRBJ1-5	TRBD1	CASSQGGQIYSNQPQHF	TGTGCCAGCAGCCAGGGGGGACAGATTTATAGCAATCAGCCCCAGCATTTT
-	TRBV4-3	TRBJ2-1	TRBD2	CASSQEASGGLNEQFF	TGCGCCAGCAGCCAAGAAGCTAGCGGGGGTTTGAATGAGCAGTTCTTC
-	TRBV19	TRBJ1-2	-	CASSISSMGVAGYTF	TGTGCCAGTAGTATAAGCAGTATGGGAGTCGCGGGCTACACCTTC
-	TRBV15	TRBJ1-6	TRBD1	CATSRDLYRGAAPLHF	TGTGCCACCAGCAGAGATCTATACAGGGGAGCTGCACCCCTCCACTTT
-	TRBV2	TRBJ2-3	TRBD1	CASSHRGFGTDTQYF	TGTGCCAGCAGTCACAGGGGGTTCGGTACAGATACGCAGTATTTT
-	TRBV14	TRBJ2-7	TRBD1	CASSQSGTGIGEQYF	TGTGCCAGCAGCCAGTCCGGGACAGGGATCGGCGAGCAGTACTTC
-	TRBV2	TRBJ1-5	-	CASSGLPNQPQHF	TGTGCCAGCAGTGGGCTACCCAATCAGCCCCAGCATTTT
-	TRBV7-8	TRBJ1-2	-	CASRVEGDYGYTF	TGTGCCAGCAGGGTCGAGGGCGACTATGGCTACACCTTC
-	TRBV14	TRBJ2-3	-	CASSQDRTGTQYF	TGTGCCAGCAGCCAAGATCGAACGGGAACGCAGTATTTT
-	TRBV27	TRBJ1-2	TRBD1	CASSIQGGDHYGYTF	TGTGCCAGCAGTATACAGGGGGGCGATCACTATGGCTACACCTTC
-	TRBV6-4	TRBJ1-5	TRBD1	CASSVIGGQARQPQHF	TGTGCCAGCAGTGTAATAGGCGGACAGGCTCGTCAGCCCCAGCATTTT
-	TRBV4-3	TRBJ1-2	-	CASSQELRGSGYGYTF	TGCGCCAGCAGCCAAGAATTGCGCGGGTCGGGCTATGGCTACACCTTC
-	TRBV6-2/TRBV6-3	TRBJ1-1	-	CASSYRPRTVNTEAFF	TGTGCCAGCAGTTACCGACCCCGGACGGTGAACACTGAAGCTTTCTTT
-	TRBV19	TRBJ1-1	TRBD1	CASSLGQGNTEAFF	TGTGCCAGTAGTCTCGGACAGGGTAACACTGAAGCTTTCTTT
-	TRBV18	TRBJ2-1	TRBD2	CASSPPGLAGVGEQFF	TGTGCCAGCTCACCACCGGGACTAGCGGGGGTGGGGGAGCAGTTCTTC
few	TRBV4-1	TRBJ1-3	-	CASSLEQVGGNTIYF	TGCGCCAGCAGCCTAGAACAGGTGGGGGGAAACACCATATATTTT
-	TRBV7-3	TRBJ2-7	TRBD2	CASSELAGGPYEQYF	TGTGCCAGCAGCGAACTAGCGGGGGGGCCCTACGAGCAGTACTTC
-	TRBV4-1	TRBJ2-1	TRBD2	CASSSWTSGYNEQFF	TGCGCCAGCAGCTCTTGGACTAGCGGGTACAATGAGCAGTTCTTC
-	TRBV7-9	TRBJ1-5	-	CASSFLGNNQPQHF	TGTGCCAGCAGCTTTCTGGGGAACAATCAGCCCCAGCATTTT
-	TRBV18	TRBJ1-5	-	CASSPMTGNQPQHF	TGTGCCAGCTCACCCATGACGGGCAATCAGCCCCAGCATTTT
-	TRBV5-1	TRBJ1-2	TRBD1	CASSLTGQGTYGYTF	TGCGCCAGCAGCTTGACGGGACAGGGGACCTATGGCTACACCTTC
-	TRBV7-9	TRBJ2-2	-	CASSPQVKASGELFF	TGTGCCAGCAGCCCGCAGGTTAAGGCCAGCGGGGAGCTGTTTTTT
-	TRBV21-1	TRBJ1-2	-	CASSKDRGSNYGYTF	TGTGCTAGCAGCAAGGACAGGGGATCTAACTATGGCTACACCTTC
-	TRBV6-2/TRBV6-3	TRBJ2-7	-	CASSYSTSEEIGYEQYF	TGTGCCAGCAGTTACTCGACAAGTGAGGAAATTGGCTACGAGCAGTACTTC
-	TRBV9	TRBJ2-6	TRBD2	CASSVTSFSGANVLTF	TGTGCCAGCAGCGTGACTAGCTTCTCTGGGGCCAACGTCCTGACTTTC
-	TRBV19	TRBJ2-5	TRBD2	CASSNSGSGKFPETQYF	TGTGCCAGTAGTAATAGCGGGAGTGGCAAGTTTCCAGAGACCCAGTACTTC
-	TRBV18	TRBJ2-3	TRBD1	CASSTGQGRTDTQYF	TGTGCCAGCTCAACAGGACAGGGGAGAACAGATACGCAGTATTTT
-	TRBV6-2/TRBV6-3	TRBJ2-1	TRBD2	CASSYSTSGGYEQFF	TGTGCCAGCAGTTACTCGACTAGCGGGGGCTATGAGCAGTTCTTC
-	TRBV15	TRBJ1-1	-	CATSRWSGNTEAFF	TGTGCCACCAGCAGATGGTCGGGGAACACTGAAGCTTTCTTT
-	TRBV18	TRBJ2-1	-	CASSLSGRVNEQFF	TGTGCCAGCTCCCTATCTGGACGCGTCAATGAGCAGTTCTTC
few	TRBV15	TRBJ1-5	-	CATSRERERNQPQHF	TGTGCCACCAGCAGAGAACGCGAGCGCAATCAGCCCCAGCATTTT
-	TRBV24-1	TRBJ2-3	-	CATSDPSPSTDTQYF	TGTGCCACCAGCGACCCATCCCCTAGCACAGATACGCAGTATTTT
-	TRBV19	TRBJ1-6	TRBD1	CASIKGQFNSPLHF	TGTGCCAGTATCAAGGGACAGTTCAATTCACCCCTCCACTTT
-	TRBV12-5	TRBJ2-1	-	CASGLRVGNEQFF	TGTGCTAGTGGTTTGAGGGTAGGCAATGAGCAGTTCTTC
-	TRBV5-1	TRBJ1-2	-	CASSRDVFGYTF	TGCGCCAGCAGCAGGGACGTCTTTGGCTACACCTTC
once	TRBV7-6	TRBJ2-1	-	CASSLGGAQFF	TGTGCCAGCAGCTTAGGGGGGGCTCAGTTCTTC
few	TRBV5-6	TRBJ2-6	TRBD1	CASSRRDRYSGANVLTF	TGTGCCAGCAGCCGCCGGGACAGATACTCTGGGGCCAACGTCCTGACTTTC
-	TRBV5-1	TRBJ2-7	-	CASSLPSGIFLYEQYF	TGCGCCAGCAGCCTACCCTCGGGCATATTCCTCTACGAGCAGTACTTC
-	TRBV27	TRBJ2-3	TRBD2	CASSRWSGGITDTQYF	TGTGCCAGCAGTAGATGGAGCGGGGGGATCACAGATACGCAGTATTTT
once	TRBV4-1	TRBJ1-6	-	CASSQPVGRESPLHF	TGCGCCAGCAGCCAACCTGTAGGTCGGGAATCACCCCTCCACTTT
-	TRBV11-1	TRBJ2-5	-	CASSLGPDRRETQYF	TGTGCCAGCAGCTTAGGACCGGATCGAAGGGAGACCCAGTACTTC
-	TRBV5-6	TRBJ2-1	TRBD2	CASSLYELADNEQFF	TGTGCCAGCAGCTTGTACGAACTAGCGGACAATGAGCAGTTCTTC
-	TRBV7-8	TRBJ2-2	TRBD2	CASSRSTSGANTGELFF	TGTGCCAGCAGCCGGTCGACTAGCGGGGCGAACACCGGGGAGCTGTTTTTT
few	TRBV4-2	TRBJ1-2	TRBD1	CASSQDARSGQGGYGYTF	TGTGCCAGCAGCCAAGACGCGCGGAGCGGACAGGGCGGGTATGGCTACACCTTC
-	TRBV24-1	TRBJ2-3	-	CATSAGTDTQYF	TGTGCCACCAGTGCCGGGACAGATACGCAGTATTTT
once	TRBV6-1	TRBJ1-5	TRBD1	CASSDSDRVQPQHF	TGTGCCAGCAGTGATTCCGACAGGGTTCAGCCCCAGCATTTT
-	TRBV14	TRBJ2-2	TRBD2	CASSQERGLAGPGELFF	TGTGCCAGCAGCCAAGAGAGGGGACTAGCGGGACCCGGGGAGCTGTTTTTT
-	TRBV30	TRBJ1-4	-	CAWSDFGGHREKLFF	TGTGCCTGGAGTGACTTCGGTGGCCATCGGGAAAAACTGTTTTTT
-	TRBV5-6	TRBJ2-2	TRBD2	CASSSTPGTTSTGELFF	TGTGCCAGCAGCTCAACACCCGGGACTACGTCCACCGGGGAGCTGTTTTTT
many	TRBV6-1	TRBJ1-1	TRBD1	CASSEAVGQGSTEAFF	TGTGCCAGCAGTGAAGCGGTGGGACAGGGGTCCACTGAAGCTTTCTTT
-	TRBV18	TRBJ2-3	-	CASSGNTGADTQYF	TGTGCCAGCTCGGGCAACACGGGCGCAGATACGCAGTATTTT
-	TRBV5-4	TRBJ2-5	TRBD2	CASTPGGKETQYF	TGTGCCAGCACTCCGGGGGGGAAAGAGACCCAGTACTTC
-	TRBV30	TRBJ1-6	-	CAWRGRAGWYSPLHF	TGTGCCTGGAGGGGGAGGGCAGGGTGGTACTCACCCCTCCACTTT
-	TRBV7-2	TRBJ2-2	-	CASSPQGGATGELFF	TGTGCCAGCAGCCCCCAAGGAGGGGCCACCGGGGAGCTGTTTTTT